This T cell receptor beta chain stems from a study of blood T cell repertoires in COVID-19. Study context: Collection of acute and convalescent COVID-19 samples took place in the United States, Italy and Spain. PBMCs, B-cell-depleted T cells, or T cells were the source of the cDNA or gDNA that made up the material.

Of note for this clone: One end of the junction varies from germline; a read error may be responsible.

The germline V gene has CDR1 MNHEY and CDR2 SVGAGI. This CDR3 spans 13 amino acids. Assay: immunoSEQ multiplex PCR; the TCRdb copy retains only in-frame clones and omits some. The table lists about 240,000 clones, around 87% of them singletons. The chain carries TRBV6-5 and TRBJ1-1, with D hard to call. The sequenced material came from peripheral blood. This clonotype was obtained from a woman aged 70-85 years with active or convalescent COVID-19. CDR3: CASGYRGNTEAFF. The CDR3 DNA reads TGTGCCAGCGGTTATAGAGGCAACACTGAAGCTTTCTTT.